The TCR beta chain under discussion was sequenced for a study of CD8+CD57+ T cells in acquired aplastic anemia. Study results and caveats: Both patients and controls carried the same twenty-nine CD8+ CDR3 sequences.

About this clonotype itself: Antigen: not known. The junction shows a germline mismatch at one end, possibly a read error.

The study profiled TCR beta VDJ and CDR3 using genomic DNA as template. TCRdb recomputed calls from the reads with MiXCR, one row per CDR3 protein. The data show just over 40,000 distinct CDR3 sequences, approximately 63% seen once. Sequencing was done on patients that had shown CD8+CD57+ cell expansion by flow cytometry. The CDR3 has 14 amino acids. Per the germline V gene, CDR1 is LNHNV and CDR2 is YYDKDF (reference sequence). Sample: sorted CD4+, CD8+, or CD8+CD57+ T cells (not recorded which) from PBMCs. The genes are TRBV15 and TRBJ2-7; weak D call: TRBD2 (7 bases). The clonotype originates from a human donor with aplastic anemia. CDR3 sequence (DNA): TGTGCCAGCAGCCCCTCAACAGGGAGGGACGAGCAGTACTTC. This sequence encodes CASSPSTGRDEQYF.